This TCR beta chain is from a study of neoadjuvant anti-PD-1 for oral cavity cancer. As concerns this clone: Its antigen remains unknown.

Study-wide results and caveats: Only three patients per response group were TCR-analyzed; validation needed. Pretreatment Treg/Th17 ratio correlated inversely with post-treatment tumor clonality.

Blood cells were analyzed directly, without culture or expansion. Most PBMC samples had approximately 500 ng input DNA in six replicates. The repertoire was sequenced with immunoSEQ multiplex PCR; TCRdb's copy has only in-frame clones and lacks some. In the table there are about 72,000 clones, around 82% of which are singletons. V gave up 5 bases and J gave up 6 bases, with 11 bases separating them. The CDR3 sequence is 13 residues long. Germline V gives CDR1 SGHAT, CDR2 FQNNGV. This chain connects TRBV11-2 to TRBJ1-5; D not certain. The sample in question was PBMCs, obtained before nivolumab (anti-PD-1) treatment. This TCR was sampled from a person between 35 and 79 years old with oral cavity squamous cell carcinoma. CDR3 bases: TGTGCCAGCAGCCCCATGGAAGGTCAGCCCCAGCATTTT. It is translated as CASSPMEGQPQHF.